Listed here are 21 T cell receptor beta chains from one sample, sequenced in a study of cytomegalovirus exposure and HLA in healthy donors. PCR involved 60 Vbeta and 13 Jbeta primers. Data came from immunoSEQ multiplex PCR; TCRdb stores just in-frame clones and leaves some out. The sample has approximately 190,000 clones, 80% to 85% seen once. The specimen sequenced was PBMCs. The receptor source for this set is a woman in her forties or fifties in good health and CMV-seropositive.

V gene TRBV5-4 combines with J gene TRBJ1-1; no clear D. CDR3 size: 15 residues. Germline values: CDR1 SGHNT, CDR2 YYREEE (reference sequence). Trimming shortened V by 2 bases and J by 0 bases, and 11 bases separated the two germline ends. The CDR3 region is CASSFGGLMNTEAFF. The DNA for the CDR3 is TGTGCCAGCAGCTTTGGAGGGTTGATGAACACTGAAGCTTTCTTT.

V is TRBV5-1 and J is TRBJ2-5; D gene uncertain. The CDR3 contains 15 residues. The V and J ends lost 7 bases and 2 bases respectively, with 18 bases between them. Germline CDR1 reads SGHRS; CDR2 reads YFSETQ. CDR3 residues: CASVNPHGGQETQYF. CDR3 DNA sequence: TGCGCCAGCGTCAATCCCCATGGCGGTCAAGAGACCCAGTACTTC.

The chain links TRBV18 to TRBJ2-7; D gene unclear. From germline, CDR1 is KGHSH and CDR2 LQKENI. V was trimmed by 3 bases and J by 3 bases, leaving 15 bases between them. The CDR3 loop spans 15 amino acids. CDR3 coding DNA: TGTGCCAGCTCACCTGGCCAAACCCTCCTCTACGAGCAGTACTTC. This sequence encodes CASSPGQTLLYEQYF.

The chain recombines TRBV15 with TRBJ2-2; 11 nucleotides match TRBD2. The CDR3 sequence is 18 residues long. Germline assignment: CDR1 LNHNV and CDR2 YYDKDF (reference sequence). The J segment lost 4 bases and the V segment lost 0 bases, leaving 7 bases of the junction unmatched. CDR3 region: CATSRETTSGSGTGELFF. In nucleotides, the CDR3 is TGTGCCACCAGCAGAGAAACTACTAGCGGGAGCGGCACCGGGGAGCTGTTTTTT.

Written as DNA, the CDR3 is TGTGCCAGCAGTTTTAGTGGGGCTCCCTACGAGCAGTACTTC. Encoded protein: CASSFSGAPYEQYF. The V gene is TRBV27, the J gene TRBJ2-7, with a tentative D call TRBD1 (5 bases). Germline lookup yields CDR1 MNHEY and CDR2 SMNVEV (reference sequence). The V gene lost 3 bases and the J gene lost 2 bases, with 11 bases spanning the gap. The CDR3 consists of 14 residues.

This clone was seen a handful of times. This chain joins TRBV12-5 and TRBJ1-1; no clear D. Deletions cut 7 bases from V and 4 bases from J, with 22 bases between. CDR1 LGHNT and CDR2 FRNRAP come from the germline V gene. This CDR3 region has 16 residues. The CDR3 DNA reads as TGTGCTAGTGAATCGCCCCCAGCGGGCGAGGGCACTGAAGCTTTCTTT. Protein sequence: CASESPPAGEGTEAFF.

To note about this clone: A junction end diverges from the germline sequence, so it may reflect a read error. The CDR3 reads CSSSLQDTQYF. The CDR3 nucleotides are TGTTCCAGCAGCTTACAGGATACGCAGTATTTT. The chain is built from TRBV7-9 and TRBJ2-3; D is ambiguous. The germline gives CDR1 SEHNR, CDR2 FQNEAQ (reference sequence). This CDR3 is built from 11 residues.

This clone was detected only once. The chain carries TRBV7-8 and TRBJ2-7, with 7 bases identical to TRBD1. Germline V gene data show CDR1 as SGHVS and CDR2 as FQNEAQ. The CDR3 runs to 15 residues. Trimming removed 3 bases from V and 0 bases from J; junction bases left unmatched: 5. The CDR3 nucleotides are TGTGCCAGCAGCTTGGATGGGACAGACTCCTACGAGCAGTACTTC. The encoded protein is CASSLDGTDSYEQYF.

This chain joins TRBV7-3 and TRBJ2-5; 8 bases are shared with TRBD2. The germline V gene has CDR1 SGHTA and CDR2 FQGTGA. V was clipped by 3 bases and J by 5 bases; unmatched bases: 5. The CDR3 length is 14 residues. The CDR3, as DNA: TGTGCCAGCAGCTTCCTCGGGGGGGAGGAGACCCAGTACTTC. It encodes CASSFLGGEETQYF.

The V gene is TRBV7-9, the J gene TRBJ2-7; 7 bases agree with TRBD1. The CDR3 is made up of 14 amino acids. Germline-derived CDR1 and CDR2 are SEHNR and FQNEAQ (reference sequence). V trimming: 4 bases; J trimming: 0 bases; junction bases outside the gene matches: 3. This CDR3 reads CASSYTGVSYEQYF. In DNA, the CDR3 is TGTGCCAGCAGCTACACAGGGGTCTCCTACGAGCAGTACTTC.

This chain uses TRBV5-1 with TRBJ2-3, with D perhaps matching TRBD1 (6 bases). The germline V gene encodes CDR1 SGHRS and CDR2 YFSETQ. There are 17 residues in the CDR3. The V and J ends lost 4 bases and 3 bases respectively, with 21 bases between them. The CDR3, as DNA: TGCGCCAGCAGCACCCCCGGACAGCGTCAGGCGACAGATACGCAGTATTTT. Translating gives CASSTPGQRQATDTQYF.

In this sample, this clone turned up once. This rearrangement joins TRBV28 to TRBJ2-7, with 11 bases matching TRBD2. CDR3 length equals 15 residues. The V gene end was trimmed by 8 bases and the J gene end by 0 bases; junction bases not matched to a gene: 6. Germline assignment: CDR1 MDHEN and CDR2 SYDVKM. The CDR3 DNA sequence: TGTGCCAGCGCCTCTAGCGGGGGGCCCTCCTACGAGCAGTACTTC. Its translation: CASASSGGPSYEQYF.

The rearrangement links TRBV5-1 to TRBJ2-2, with D hard to call. The V and J ends lost 2 bases and 3 bases respectively, with 8 bases between them. CDR1 is SGHRS, CDR2 YFSETQ, per germline. The CDR3 runs to 14 residues. Written as DNA, the CDR3 is TGCGCCAGCAGCTTCATCGGTGACACCGGGGAGCTGTTTTTT. Translating gives CASSFIGDTGELFF.

This clone was observed once. This chain connects TRBV18 to TRBJ1-2; TRBD1 agrees at 10 bases. Germline CDR1 KGHSH, CDR2 LQKENI. The CDR3 runs 16 residues. V gave up 3 bases and J gave up 4 bases; unmatched junction bases: 8. The CDR3 loop reads CASSPQGQGVGYGYTF. The DNA of the CDR3 is TGTGCCAGCTCACCCCAAGGACAGGGGGTCGGCTATGGCTACACCTTC. The full variable domain, its missing parts supplied by reference TRBV18 and TRBJ1-2, is NAGVMQNPRHLVRRRGQEARLRCSPMKGHSHVYWYRQLPEEGLKFMVYLQKENIIDESGMPKERFSAEFPKEGPSILRIQQVVRGDSAAYFCASSPQGQGVGYGYTFGSGTRLTVV.

The rearrangement links TRBV2 to TRBJ1-4; D is undetermined. This CDR3 contains 15 residues. Germline V gene lookup returns CDR1 SNHLY and CDR2 FYNNEI. Trimming removed 1 base at V and 4 bases at J, with 10 bases between. The CDR3 reads CASSEDYQVNEKLFF. The CDR3, as DNA: TGTGCCAGCAGTGAAGATTATCAGGTTAATGAAAAACTGTTTTTT.

The chain carries TRBV11-2 and TRBJ1-4; TRBD1 aligns across 8 bases. This CDR3 spans 17 amino acids. V lost 0 bases, J lost 10 bases, and 13 bases stayed unmatched. Germline V CDR1 and CDR2: SGHAT, FQNNGV. DNA for the CDR3: TGTGCCAGCAGCTTAGATAGGTCCCCAGGGGGCCTAGGAAAACTGTTTTTT. Translating gives CASSLDRSPGGLGKLFF.

The CDR3 DNA is TGTGCCAGCAGCTTAAGTGGCGGGAGGGCCGATGAGCAGTTCTTC. This codes for CASSLSGGRADEQFF. J is TRBJ2-1 and V is TRBV7-3, with 9 bases aligning to TRBD2. Germline CDR1 reads SGHTA; CDR2 reads FQGTGA. J lost 8 bases, V lost 1 base, and 6 bases had no gene match. The CDR3 is made up of 15 amino acids.

This sequence joins TRBV29-1 and TRBJ2-1; 9 bases align to TRBD2. Looked up from germline, CDR1 is SQVTM and CDR2 is ANQGSEA. J lost 3 bases, V lost 7 bases, and 10 bases had no gene match. CDR3 length equals 15 residues. The CDR3 region is CSAAPLAGNYNEQFF. CDR3 bases: TGCAGCGCTGCCCCCCTAGCGGGAAACTACAATGAGCAGTTCTTC.

The chain links TRBV7-3 to TRBJ2-1; weak D call: TRBD2 (6 bases). The CDR3 loop spans 15 amino acids. CDR1 is SGHTA, CDR2 FQGTGA, per germline. V lost 0 bases and J lost 4, with 10 bases in between. CDR3 region: CASSLTAGLYNEQFF. For the CDR3, the DNA is TGTGCCAGCAGCTTAACAGCGGGCCTTTACAATGAGCAGTTCTTC.

The V and J genes are TRBV28 and TRBJ2-7; TRBD2 is a possible D gene (5 bases). The CDR3 runs 15 residues. Deletions cut 3 bases from V and 0 bases from J, with 12 bases between. Germline V gene data show CDR1 as MDHEN and CDR2 as SYDVKM. CDR3 nucleotides: TGTGCCAGCAGTTTGGGAGCATTGAGCTCCTACGAGCAGTACTTC. It is translated as CASSLGALSSYEQYF.

CDR3 DNA sequence: TGCAGCGGGGGAGTTGGAGGGCTAGAGACCCAGTACTTC. Protein sequence: CSGGVGGLETQYF. The chain has TRBV29-1 and TRBJ2-5, with D perhaps TRBD2 (6 bases). This CDR3 has 13 residues. The ends were cut back, 7 bases at V and 4 bases at J, with 16 bases in the middle. Germline values: CDR1 SQVTM, CDR2 ANQGSEA.